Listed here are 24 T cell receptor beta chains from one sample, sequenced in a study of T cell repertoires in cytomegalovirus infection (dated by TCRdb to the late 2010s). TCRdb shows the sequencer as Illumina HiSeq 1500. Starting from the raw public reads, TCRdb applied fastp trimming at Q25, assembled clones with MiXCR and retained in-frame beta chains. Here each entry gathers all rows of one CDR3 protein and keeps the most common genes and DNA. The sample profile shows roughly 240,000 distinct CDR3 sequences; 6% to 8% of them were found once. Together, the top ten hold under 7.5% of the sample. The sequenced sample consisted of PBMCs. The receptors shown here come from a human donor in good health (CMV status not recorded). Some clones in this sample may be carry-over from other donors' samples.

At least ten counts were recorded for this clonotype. The CDR3, as DNA: TGTGCCAGCAGTTTCCAAAGGGGGGGAACTGGAAACACCATATATTTT. Protein sequence: CASSFQRGGTGNTIYF. The chain carries TRBV6-6 and TRBJ1-3; weak D call: TRBD1 (6 bases). The CDR3 sequence is 16 residues long. Germline CDR1 MNHNY, CDR2 SVGAGI (reference sequence). V lost 4 bases and J 2 bases, leaving 15 bases between the germline ends.

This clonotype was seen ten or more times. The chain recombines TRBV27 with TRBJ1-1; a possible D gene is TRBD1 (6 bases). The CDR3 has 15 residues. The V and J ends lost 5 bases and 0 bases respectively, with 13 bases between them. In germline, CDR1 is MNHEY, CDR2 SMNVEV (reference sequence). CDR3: CASSRRQDMNTEAFF. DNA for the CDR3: TGTGCCAGCAGTCGGAGACAGGACATGAACACTGAAGCTTTCTTT.

The chain's CDR3 is CASSAGGGLGSPLHF. The CDR3 nucleotides read TGTGCCAGCAGTGCAGGGGGCGGATTAGGGTCACCCCTCCACTTT. This chain links TRBV28 with TRBJ1-6; 8 positions match TRBD1. The trim removed 5 bases at V and 10 bases at J, leaving 10 bases unmatched. The CDR3 length is 15 residues. The germline V gene has CDR1 MDHEN and CDR2 SYDVKM.

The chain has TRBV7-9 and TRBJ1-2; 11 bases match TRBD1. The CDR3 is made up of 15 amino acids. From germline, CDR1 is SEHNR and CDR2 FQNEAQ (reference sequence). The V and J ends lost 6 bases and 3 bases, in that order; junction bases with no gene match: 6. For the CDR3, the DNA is TGTGCCAGCAGTGGGACAGGGGGAAATCACTATGGCTACACCTTC. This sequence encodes CASSGTGGNHYGYTF.

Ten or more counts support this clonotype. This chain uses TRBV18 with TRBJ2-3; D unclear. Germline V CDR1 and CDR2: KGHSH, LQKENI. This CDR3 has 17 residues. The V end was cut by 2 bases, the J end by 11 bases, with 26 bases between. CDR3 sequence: CASSPTSIAPAQIVQYF. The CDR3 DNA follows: TGTGCCAGCTCACCAACCAGTATCGCACCCGCTCAGATTGTGCAGTATTTT.

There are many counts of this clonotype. CDR3: CASISPSPEGKNEQYF. CDR3 nucleotides: TGTGCCAGCATTTCTCCCTCTCCCGAGGGAAAAAACGAGCAGTACTTC. This chain links TRBV6-2 or TRBV6-3 with TRBJ2-7; possible D gene TRBD2, 5 bases. This CDR3 comprises 16 residues. The V and J ends lost 7 bases and 5 bases respectively, with 24 bases between them. Germline V lookup: CDR1 MNHEY, CDR2 SVGEGT.

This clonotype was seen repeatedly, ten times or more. The CDR3 is CASRSRRQGTDTQYF. The CDR3, as DNA: TGTGCCAGCAGGTCTAGGAGACAGGGCACAGATACGCAGTATTTT. V and J are TRBV6-2 or TRBV6-3 and TRBJ2-3; D perhaps matches TRBD1 (6 bases). From germline, CDR1 is MNHEY and CDR2 SVGEGT. The CDR3 totals 15 residues. V was clipped by 6 bases and J by 1 base, with 14 bases between them.

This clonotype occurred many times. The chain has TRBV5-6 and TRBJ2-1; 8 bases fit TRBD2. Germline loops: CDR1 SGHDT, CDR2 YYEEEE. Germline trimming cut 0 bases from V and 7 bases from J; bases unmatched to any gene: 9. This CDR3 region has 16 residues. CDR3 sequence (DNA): TGTGCCAGCAGCTTGGATAGGAGCGGGGGCCCAAATGAGCAGTTCTTC. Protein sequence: CASSLDRSGGPNEQFF.

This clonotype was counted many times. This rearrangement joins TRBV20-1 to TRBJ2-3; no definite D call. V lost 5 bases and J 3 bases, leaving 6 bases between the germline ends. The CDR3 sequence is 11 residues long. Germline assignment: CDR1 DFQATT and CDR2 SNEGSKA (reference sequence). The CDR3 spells CSARRTDTQYF. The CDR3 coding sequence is TGCAGTGCTCGGCGGACAGATACGCAGTATTTT.

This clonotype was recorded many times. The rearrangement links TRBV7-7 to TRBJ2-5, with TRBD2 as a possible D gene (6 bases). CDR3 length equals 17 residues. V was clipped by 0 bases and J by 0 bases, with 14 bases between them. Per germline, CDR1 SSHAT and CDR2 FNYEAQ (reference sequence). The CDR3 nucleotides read TGTGCCAGCAGCTTAGCGCCGGCGGGGCAGTACCAAGAGACCCAGTACTTC. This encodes CASSLAPAGQYQETQYF.

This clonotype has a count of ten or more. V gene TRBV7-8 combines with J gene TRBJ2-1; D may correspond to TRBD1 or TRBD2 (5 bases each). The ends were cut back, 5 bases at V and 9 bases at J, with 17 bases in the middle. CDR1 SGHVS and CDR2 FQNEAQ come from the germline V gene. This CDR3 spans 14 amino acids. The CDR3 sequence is CASSINRGPGEQFF. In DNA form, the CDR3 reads TGTGCCAGCAGCATTAACCGGGGCCCTGGTGAGCAGTTCTTC.

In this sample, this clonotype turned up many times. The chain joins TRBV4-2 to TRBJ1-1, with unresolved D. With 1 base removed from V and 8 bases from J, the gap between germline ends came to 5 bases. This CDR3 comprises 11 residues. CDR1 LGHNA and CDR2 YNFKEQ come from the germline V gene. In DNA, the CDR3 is TGTGCCAGCAGCCAAGGTGCCGAAGCTTTCTTT. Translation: CASSQGAEAFF.

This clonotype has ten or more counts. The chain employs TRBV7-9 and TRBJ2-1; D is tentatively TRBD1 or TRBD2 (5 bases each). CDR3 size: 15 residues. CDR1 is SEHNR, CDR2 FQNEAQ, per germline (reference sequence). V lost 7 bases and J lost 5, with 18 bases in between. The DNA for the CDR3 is TGTGCCAGCACCCCGTGGGCAGGGACGGACAATGAGCAGTTCTTC. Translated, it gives CASTPWAGTDNEQFF.

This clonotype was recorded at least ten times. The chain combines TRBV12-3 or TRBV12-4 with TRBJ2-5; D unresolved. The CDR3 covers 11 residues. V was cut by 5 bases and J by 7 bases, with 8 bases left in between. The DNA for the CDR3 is TGTGCCAGCAGTCCGGCCCGGACCCAGTACTTC. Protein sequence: CASSPARTQYF.

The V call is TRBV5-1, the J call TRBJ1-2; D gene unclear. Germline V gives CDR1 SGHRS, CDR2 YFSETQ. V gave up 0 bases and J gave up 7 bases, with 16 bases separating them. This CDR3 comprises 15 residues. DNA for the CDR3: TGCGCCAGCAGCTTGGAATTGACAAAAGGAACTGGCTACACCTTC. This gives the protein CASSLELTKGTGYTF.

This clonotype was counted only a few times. For the CDR3, the DNA is TGCAGCGTGACGGGACTAGCGGGGGCCTTCTCCTACAATGAGCAGTTCTTC. Its protein product is CSVTGLAGAFSYNEQFF. The J gene is TRBJ2-1, the V gene TRBV29-1; 14 nucleotides match TRBD2. In germline, CDR1 is SQVTM, CDR2 ANQGSEA. The ends lost 6 bases at V and 0 bases at J; junction bases unmatched: 7. The CDR3 covers 17 residues.

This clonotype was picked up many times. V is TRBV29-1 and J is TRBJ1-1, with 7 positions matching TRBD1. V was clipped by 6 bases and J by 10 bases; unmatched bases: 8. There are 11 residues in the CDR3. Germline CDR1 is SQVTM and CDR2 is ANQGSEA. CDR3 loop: CSVEGAKGAFF. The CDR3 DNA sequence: TGCAGCGTCGAGGGGGCGAAGGGAGCTTTCTTT.

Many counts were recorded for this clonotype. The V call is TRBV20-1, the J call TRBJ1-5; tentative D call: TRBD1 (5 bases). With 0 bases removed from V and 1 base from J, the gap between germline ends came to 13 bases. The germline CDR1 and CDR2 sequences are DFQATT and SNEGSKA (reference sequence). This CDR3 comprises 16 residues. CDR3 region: CSARDKGKGSNQPQHF. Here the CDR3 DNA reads TGCAGTGCTAGAGATAAGGGGAAAGGGAGCAATCAGCCCCAGCATTTT.

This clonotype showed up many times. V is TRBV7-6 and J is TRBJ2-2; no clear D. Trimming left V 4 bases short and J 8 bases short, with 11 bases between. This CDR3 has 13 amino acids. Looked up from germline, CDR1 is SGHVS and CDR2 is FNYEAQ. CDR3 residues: CASSSLVSGELFF. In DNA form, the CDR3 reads TGTGCCAGCAGCTCCCTGGTTTCGGGGGAGCTGTTTTTT. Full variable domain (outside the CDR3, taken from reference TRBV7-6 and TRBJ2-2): GAGVSQSPRYKVTKRGQDVALRCDPISGHVSLYWYRQALGQGPEFLTYFNYEAQQDKSGLPNDRFSAERPEGSISTLTIQRTEQRDSAMYRCASSSLVSGELFFGEGSRLTVL.

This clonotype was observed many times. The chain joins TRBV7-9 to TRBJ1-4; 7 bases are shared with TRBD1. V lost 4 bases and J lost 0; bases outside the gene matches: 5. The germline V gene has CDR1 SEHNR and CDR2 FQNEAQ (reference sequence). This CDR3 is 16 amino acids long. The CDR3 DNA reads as TGTGCCAGCAGCTCGGGCCAGGGGGCAACTAATGAAAAACTGTTTTTT. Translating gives CASSSGQGATNEKLFF.

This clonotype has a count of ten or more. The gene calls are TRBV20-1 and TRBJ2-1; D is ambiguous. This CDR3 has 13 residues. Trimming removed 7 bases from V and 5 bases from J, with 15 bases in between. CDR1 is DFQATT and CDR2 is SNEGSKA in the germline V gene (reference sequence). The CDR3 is CSVKRPTHNEQFF. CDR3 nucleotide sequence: TGCAGTGTTAAAAGGCCGACGCACAATGAGCAGTTCTTC.

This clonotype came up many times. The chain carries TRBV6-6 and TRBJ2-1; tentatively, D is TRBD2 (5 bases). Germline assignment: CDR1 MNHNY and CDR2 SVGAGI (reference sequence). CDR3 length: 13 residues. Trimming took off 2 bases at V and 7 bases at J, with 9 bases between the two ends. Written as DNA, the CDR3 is TGTGCCAGCAGTTACGTTGGGAGTAATGAGCAGTTCTTC. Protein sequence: CASSYVGSNEQFF.

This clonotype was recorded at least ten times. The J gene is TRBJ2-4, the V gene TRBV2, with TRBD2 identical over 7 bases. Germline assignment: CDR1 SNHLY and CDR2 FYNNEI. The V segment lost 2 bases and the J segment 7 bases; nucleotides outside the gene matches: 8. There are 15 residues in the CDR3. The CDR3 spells CASSEKQVGRNIQYF. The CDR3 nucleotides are TGTGCCAGCAGTGAAAAGCAGGTCGGGAGGAACATTCAGTACTTC.

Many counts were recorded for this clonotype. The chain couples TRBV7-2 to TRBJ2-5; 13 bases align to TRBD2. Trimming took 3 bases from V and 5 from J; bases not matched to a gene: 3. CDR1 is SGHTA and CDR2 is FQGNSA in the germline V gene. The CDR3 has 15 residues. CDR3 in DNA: TGTGCCAGCAGCTTCGGACTAGCGGGGGTGGAGACCCAGTACTTC. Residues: CASSFGLAGVETQYF. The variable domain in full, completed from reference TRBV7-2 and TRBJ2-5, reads GAGVSQSPSNKVTEKGKDVELRCDPISGHTALYWYRQSLGQGLEFLIYFQGNSAPDKSGLPSDRFSAERTGGSVSTLTIQRTQQEDSAVYLCASSFGLAGVETQYFGPGTRLLVL.